Listed below are T cell receptor beta chains from one sample, sequenced in a study of CD4 T cells in relation to SARS-CoV-2 and coronaviruses. These TCRs are of unknown antigen specificity. Clones were read by immunoSEQ multiplex PCR, and TCRdb kept only the in-frame ones, dropping some. The sample lists 17,000 or so clones, around 74% seen once, with 30% in the top ten. The sample consisted of CD4+ T cells from PBMCs, cultured in vitro. These receptors were taken from a human donor in good health. Both conserved end residues are trimmed from each CDR3.

v_call: TRBV10-1; j_call: TRBJ2-5; cdr3_length: 14; cdr3_aa: ASSESRDSYFETQY
v_call: TRBV12-3/TRBV12-4; j_call: TRBJ1-1; cdr3_length: 11; cdr3_aa: ASSLVQTSEAF
v_call: TRBV7-8; j_call: TRBJ2-5; cdr3_length: 14; cdr3_aa: ASNSLPSGYQETQY
v_call: TRBV5-1; j_call: TRBJ2-1; cdr3_length: 13; cdr3_aa: ASSLGGPGDNEQF
v_call: TRBV28; j_call: TRBJ1-2; cdr3_length: 10; cdr3_aa: ASSFGGDGYT
v_call: TRBV3-1/TRBV3-2; j_call: TRBJ1-2; cdr3_length: 13; cdr3_aa: ASSRSGTGPMSYT
v_call: TRBV7-9; j_call: TRBJ2-1; cdr3_length: 12; cdr3_aa: ASGFRQGANEQF
v_call: TRBV24-1; j_call: TRBJ1-2; cdr3_length: 11; cdr3_aa: ATSDAQFYGYT
v_call: TRBV5-1; j_call: TRBJ1-6; cdr3_length: 12; cdr3_aa: ASSSGKMDSPLH
v_call: TRBV30; j_call: TRBJ1-1; cdr3_length: 9; cdr3_aa: AWTGDTEAF
v_call: TRBV19; j_call: TRBJ1-1; cdr3_length: 11; cdr3_aa: ASSIPGGTEAF
v_call: TRBV24-1; j_call: TRBJ2-6; cdr3_length: 13; cdr3_aa: ATSDPRGGANVLT
v_call: TRBV7-9; j_call: TRBJ1-4; cdr3_length: 13; cdr3_aa: ASSVDGGTNEKLF
v_call: TRBV18; j_call: TRBJ2-7; cdr3_length: 14; cdr3_aa: ASSPPVGGGFYEQY
v_call: TRBV20-1; j_call: TRBJ1-2; cdr3_length: 9; cdr3_aa: SGGGVSGYT
v_call: TRBV10-1; j_call: TRBJ1-3; cdr3_length: 12; cdr3_aa: ASSTGSSGNTIY
v_call: TRBV12-5; j_call: TRBJ1-5; cdr3_length: 14; cdr3_aa: ASGLVSRASNQPQH
v_call: TRBV30; j_call: TRBJ2-1; cdr3_length: 9; cdr3_aa: AWSGGRGQF
v_call: TRBV27; j_call: TRBJ2-5; cdr3_length: 12; cdr3_aa: ASSPRTGRETQY
v_call: TRBV19; j_call: TRBJ2-3; cdr3_length: 11; cdr3_aa: ASSIGLADTQY
v_call: TRBV2; j_call: TRBJ2-1; cdr3_length: 12; cdr3_aa: ARRRGGSYNEQF
v_call: TRBV19; j_call: TRBJ2-1; cdr3_length: 13; cdr3_aa: ASSIEGATYNEQF
v_call: TRBV5-6; j_call: TRBJ1-6; cdr3_length: 10; cdr3_aa: ASSLFESPLH
v_call: TRBV7-9; j_call: TRBJ2-7; cdr3_length: 15; cdr3_aa: ASLGVTPGLAQTEQY
v_call: TRBV3-1/TRBV3-2; j_call: TRBJ1-1; cdr3_length: 11; cdr3_aa: ASSRETGSKAF
v_call: TRBV5-6; j_call: TRBJ2-2; cdr3_length: 13; cdr3_aa: ASSLDLAGTGELF
v_call: TRBV5-1; j_call: TRBJ2-6; cdr3_length: 14; cdr3_aa: ASSLAVSSGANVLT
v_call: TRBV21-1; j_call: TRBJ1-1; cdr3_length: 15; cdr3_aa: ASSKDLIAPGRIEAF
v_call: TRBV7-6; j_call: TRBJ2-6; cdr3_length: 16; cdr3_aa: ASSPWASGRSGANVLT
v_call: TRBV12-1; j_call: TRBJ2-3; cdr3_length: 13; cdr3_aa: ASSSKGATGDTQY
v_call: TRBV20-1; j_call: TRBJ2-7; cdr3_length: 9; cdr3_aa: SASGQYEQY
v_call: TRBV6-5; j_call: TRBJ1-2; cdr3_length: 12; cdr3_aa: ASRRRGGNYGYT
v_call: TRBV19; j_call: TRBJ1-3; cdr3_length: 13; cdr3_aa: ATLLGTASGNTIY
v_call: TRBV30; j_call: TRBJ1-3; cdr3_length: 13; cdr3_aa: AWSKKGLSGNTIY
v_call: TRBV18; j_call: TRBJ2-7; cdr3_length: 11; cdr3_aa: ASSRSAGYEQY
v_call: TRBV6-1; j_call: TRBJ2-3; cdr3_length: 14; cdr3_aa: ASSEQGRGRSDTQY
v_call: TRBV19; j_call: TRBJ1-2; cdr3_length: 12; cdr3_aa: ASSPGGVDYGYT
v_call: TRBV5-1; j_call: TRBJ2-7; cdr3_length: 13; cdr3_aa: ASSLRLAGAYEQY
v_call: TRBV19; j_call: TRBJ2-3; cdr3_length: 12; cdr3_aa: ASSSGLARDTQY
v_call: TRBV5-1; j_call: TRBJ2-7; cdr3_length: 12; cdr3_aa: ASRLATTVYEQY
v_call: TRBV3-1/TRBV3-2; j_call: TRBJ1-6; cdr3_length: 15; cdr3_aa: ASSQFRGQGGNSPLH
v_call: TRBV10-3; j_call: TRBJ2-3; cdr3_length: 13; cdr3_aa: AISGGEASTDTQY
v_call: TRBV18; j_call: TRBJ1-5; cdr3_length: 13; cdr3_aa: ASSPGVGADQPQH
v_call: TRBV24-1; j_call: TRBJ2-1; cdr3_length: 15; cdr3_aa: ATSDPGLAGGSNEQF
v_call: TRBV7-9; j_call: TRBJ1-2; cdr3_length: 11; cdr3_aa: ASSLGDDYGYT
v_call: TRBV10-3; j_call: TRBJ1-1; cdr3_length: 11; cdr3_aa: AIGWGMNTEAF
v_call: TRBV7-9; j_call: TRBJ1-2; cdr3_length: 11; cdr3_aa: ASSRTAARGYT
v_call: TRBV9; j_call: TRBJ2-1; cdr3_length: 11; cdr3_aa: ASSVWGHNEQF
v_call: TRBV27; j_call: TRBJ1-2; cdr3_length: 11; cdr3_aa: ASSLSGGYGYT
v_call: TRBV4-1; j_call: TRBJ1-1; cdr3_length: 13; cdr3_aa: ASSQGWGGDTEAF
v_call: TRBV11-2; j_call: TRBJ2-5; cdr3_length: 10; cdr3_aa: ASSLDQGTQY
v_call: TRBV3-1/TRBV3-2; j_call: TRBJ2-7; cdr3_length: 14; cdr3_aa: ASSQETGRAFWEQY